The rows below give T cell receptor beta chains drawn from one sample of a study of PD-1 blockade in mismatch repair-deficient tumors. Clones were sequenced by immunoSEQ multiplex PCR, and TCRdb holds only the in-frame ones, with some missing. The table includes some 120,000 clones, 88% detected once. Sequenced material: peripheral blood, taken approximately 72 weeks after starting pembrolizumab. The receptors come from an adult with mismatch repair-deficient cancer. CDR3s leave out the opening cysteine and the closing phenylalanine or tryptophan. For some rows the clone size is stated as once, few or many, or as a class when expanded; others skip it.

TRBV19 | NA | ASSPSESREQY
TRBV13 | NA | ASSLGLSPERSDTQY
TRBV4-3 | NA | ASSPITLTGTGLPGELF
TRBV28 | NA | ASSSAGGQADTQY
TRBV19 | NA | ASSGDHSYEQY
TRBV21-1 | NA | ASSEDGEFTEAF
TRBV30 | NA | AWLDRGDTEAF
TRBV27 | NA | ASREWDSYGYT
TRBV5-1 | once | ASSSEGFLSTDTQY
TRBV21-1 | NA | ASSKSGNEASLSSYNEQF
TRBV13 | few | ASSPASREQY
TRBV10-2 | NA | ASRTEVATGELF
TRBV27 | NA | ASSFGTSETQY
TRBV28 | NA | ASSLHEGSNTEAF
TRBV7-9 | NA | ASNIDRGPTYEQY
TRBV4-1 | NA | ASSRRLAGGSQETQY
TRBV5-1 | NA | ASSFQDEQY
TRBV4-2 | NA | ASSQGQGNTNYGYT
TRBV11-2 | NA | ASSLGLATDTQY
TRBV4-1 | NA | ASSQESGLSTDTQY
TRBV6-5 | NA | ASSPGQGRYGYT
TRBV4-1 | NA | ASSQQDFYEQY
TRBV27 | NA | ASSLGGGEQY
TRBV2 | NA | ASTPSAFTDTQY
TRBV11-3 | few | ASSFQAGTGGEQF
TRBV15 | NA | ATSRMELGQPQH
TRBV10-3 | few | AISRQGTSGNNEQF
TRBV27 | once | ASGKLTSAISTDTQY
TRBV5-1 | NA | ASSSGLGSYNEQF
TRBV4-3 | NA | ASSQDYRVAYNEQF
TRBV5-1 | NA | ASSPPGLAGGPKNEQF
TRBV5-4 | NA | ASSQTGDSGNTIY
TRBV7-6 | NA | ASQGGTPYNEQF
TRBV7-3 | NA | ASSLGSGSAKNIQY
TRBV18 | NA | ASSPQGEDTQY
TRBV12-2 | NA | ASRRQTSGSTDTQY
TRBV4-3 | NA | ASSQQGAPGYEQY
TRBV7-9 | NA | ASSLERGTEAF
TRBV4-3 | few | ASSQEGAGVGQY
TRBV28 | NA | ASSELQGNYGYT
TRBV10-3 | NA | AIRGGQGNTGELF
TRBV30 | NA | AWSGLADETQY
TRBV4-3 | NA | ASSLRRGLAGVGDTQY
TRBV5-6 | NA | ASSLAHEQY
TRBV6-4 | NA | ASSEGGSTDTQY
TRBV4-1 | NA | ASSQKGGTDTQY
TRBV7-9 | once | ASSLSPRRYGGSNIQY
TRBV11-3 | once | ATTGGENTGELF
TRBV30 | NA | AWTRDRGAREQF
TRBV28 | few | ASSAGGFYEQY
TRBV11-2 | NA | ASSLVGDNLYEQY
TRBV7-9 | NA | ASSLLLAGGTDTQY
TRBV27 | NA | ASIHRGGAAGNTIY
TRBV11-2 | NA | ASSLTGGAEKLF
TRBV29-1 | medium-sized | SVEDVRRLEAF
TRBV4-3 | NA | ASSQDRGYEQY
TRBV4-1 | NA | ASSHKFGERADTQY
TRBV7-6 | NA | ASSRTVQETQY